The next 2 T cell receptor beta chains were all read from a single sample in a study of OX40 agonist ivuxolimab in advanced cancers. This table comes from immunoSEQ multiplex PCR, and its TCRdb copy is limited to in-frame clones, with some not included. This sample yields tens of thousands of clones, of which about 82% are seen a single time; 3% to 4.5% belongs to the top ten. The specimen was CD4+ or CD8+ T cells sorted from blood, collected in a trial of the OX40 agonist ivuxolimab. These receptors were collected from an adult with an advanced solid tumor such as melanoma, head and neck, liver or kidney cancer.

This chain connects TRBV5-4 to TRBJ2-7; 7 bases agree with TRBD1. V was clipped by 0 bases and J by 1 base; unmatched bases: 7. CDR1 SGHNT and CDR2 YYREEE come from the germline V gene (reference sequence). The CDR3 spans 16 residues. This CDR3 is CASSLAAAGGSYEQYF. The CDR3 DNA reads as TGTGCCAGCAGCTTGGCGGCGGCAGGGGGATCCTACGAGCAGTACTTC.

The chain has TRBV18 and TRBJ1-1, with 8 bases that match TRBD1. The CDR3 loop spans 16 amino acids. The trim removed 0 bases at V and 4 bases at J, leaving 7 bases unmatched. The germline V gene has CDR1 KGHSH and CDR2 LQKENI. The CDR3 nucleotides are TGTGCCAGCTCACCACCATCCAGGGGGCAAAGCACTGAAGCTTTCTTT. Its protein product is CASSPPSRGQSTEAFF. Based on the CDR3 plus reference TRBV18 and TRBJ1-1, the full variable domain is NAGVMQNPRHLVRRRGQEARLRCSPMKGHSHVYWYRQLPEEGLKFMVYLQKENIIDESGMPKERFSAEFPKEGPSILRIQQVVRGDSAAYFCASSPPSRGQSTEAFFGQGTRLTVV.